Following are 27 T cell receptor beta chains from one sample sequenced in a study of shared T cell receptors in the human thymus. Profiling relied on immunoSEQ multiplex PCR, and the TCRdb table lists in-frame clones only, not all of them. Among under 700,000 clones listed, about 80% were seen once. These same data were also listed under a study on human thymus T cells.

Sequenced sample: thymocytes. Every receptor here comes from a boy less than two years old with a congenital heart defect.

This clone was recorded only once. The chain is built from TRBV18 and TRBJ2-7; no clear D. The CDR3 covers 14 residues. Looked up from germline, CDR1 is KGHSH and CDR2 is LQKENI. V shed 2 bases and J shed 0 bases, with 8 bases lying between them. The CDR3 protein is CASSPGDRSYEQYF. The DNA of the CDR3 is TGTGCCAGCTCACCAGGAGACCGCTCCTACGAGCAGTACTTC.

V usage is TRBV4-1 and J usage is TRBJ2-5; 16 bases align to TRBD2. The J segment lost 0 bases and the V segment lost 6 bases, leaving 16 bases of the junction unmatched. The germline gives CDR1 MGHRA, CDR2 YSYEKL. This CDR3 has 21 amino acids. CDR3 sequence reads: CASRRSGLAGGPPRYQETQYF. In nucleotides, the CDR3 is TGCGCCAGCAGACGATCGGGACTAGCGGGAGGGCCCCCCAGGTACCAAGAGACCCAGTACTTC.

V is TRBV4-3 and J is TRBJ2-7; D might be TRBD2 (6 bases). Germline CDR1 LGHNA, CDR2 YSLEER. This CDR3 contains 15 residues. Trimming took 0 bases from V and 4 from J, leaving 13 bases between them. CDR3 loop: CASSQDVQAGYEQYF. The CDR3 coding sequence is TGCGCCAGCAGCCAAGATGTGCAGGCGGGGTACGAGCAGTACTTC.

There are a few counts of this clone. The chain has TRBV6-6 and TRBJ2-1, with unresolved D. This CDR3 is built from 15 residues. The V and J ends lost 0 bases and 5 bases respectively, with 11 bases between them. CDR1 is MNHNY and CDR2 is SVGAGI in the germline V gene (reference sequence). The CDR3 protein is CASSYSTYTDNEQFF. In DNA, the CDR3 is TGTGCCAGCAGTTACTCGACGTACACAGACAATGAGCAGTTCTTC.

The chain carries TRBV4-2 and TRBJ2-6; 10 bases map to TRBD1. The junction had 3 bases not matched to a gene; V was cut back by 8 bases and J by 2 bases. Germline V gives CDR1 LGHNA, CDR2 YNFKEQ. The CDR3 runs to 15 residues. Here the CDR3 reads CASAGTGAGANVLTF. CDR3 nucleotides: TGTGCCAGCGCCGGGACAGGGGCTGGGGCCAACGTCCTGACTTTC.

The genes are TRBV12-5 and TRBJ1-1, with TRBD1 matching over 8 bases. This CDR3 is 15 amino acids long. With V trimmed by 6 bases and J by 1 base, 7 bases remained unmatched. Germline V gene sequence: CDR1 LGHNT, CDR2 FRNRAP. In DNA, the CDR3 is TGTGCTAGTGGCTGGGGACAGGCGGGGAACACTGAAGCTTTCTTT. Translating it yields CASGWGQAGNTEAFF.

The gene calls are TRBV27 and TRBJ2-5; 7 bases are a match to TRBD1. Trimming at V came to 7 bases and at J to 0 bases, leaving 8 bases not matched to a gene. Germline assignment: CDR1 MNHEY and CDR2 SMNVEV (reference sequence). The CDR3 covers 15 residues. CDR3 nucleotide sequence: TGTGCCAGCACCGAGGGGGCTCCCTACCAAGAGACCCAGTACTTC. This translates into CASTEGAPYQETQYF.

This chain joins TRBV2 and TRBJ2-7; 10 nucleotides align to TRBD2. Germline V gene lookup returns CDR1 SNHLY and CDR2 FYNNEI. After removal of 6 bases from V and 4 bases from J, the junction contained 12 bases not matched to a gene. CDR3 size: 16 residues. The CDR3 DNA sequence: TGTGCCAGCAGCCACCCGACCGGGACTAGCGAGTACGAGCAGTACTTC. Its protein product is CASSHPTGTSEYEQYF.

V gene TRBV7-2 combines with J gene TRBJ1-4; D ambiguous. Germline CDR1 is SGHTA and CDR2 is FQGNSA. The V end lost 4 bases, the J end lost 2 bases, and 11 bases lay between the germline ends. The CDR3 extends over 15 amino acids. CDR3 amino acids: CASSSRARTNEKLFF. The CDR3 bases are TGTGCCAGCAGCTCCCGTGCGAGGACTAATGAAAAACTGTTTTTT.

V usage is TRBV7-2 and J usage is TRBJ1-4, with 8 bases fitting TRBD1. The CDR3 is 15 residues long. V dropped 1 base and J dropped 10; count of bases not matched to a gene: 8. Germline CDR1 is SGHTA and CDR2 is FQGNSA. The CDR3 loop is CASSLEDRVSGKLFF. DNA of the CDR3: TGTGCCAGCAGCTTAGAGGACAGGGTCTCTGGAAAACTGTTTTTT.

The chain links TRBV9 to TRBJ2-3; 7 positions match TRBD1. The CDR3 runs to 16 residues. With V trimmed by 2 bases and J by 5 bases, 11 bases remained unmatched. Germline CDR1 reads SGDLS; CDR2 reads YYNGEE. The DNA of the CDR3 is TGTGCCAGCAGCGTTGGGAAACAGGGGAATCTAGATACGCAGTATTTT. Translating it yields CASSVGKQGNLDTQYF. The full variable domain, in which reference TRBV9 and TRBJ2-3 provide the parts outside the CDR3, is DSGVTQTPKHLITATGQRVTLRCSPRSGDLSVYWYQQSLDQGLQFLIQYYNGEERAKGNILERFSAQQFPDLHSELNLSSLELGDSALYFCASSVGKQGNLDTQYFGPGTRLTVL.

The V gene is TRBV5-1, the J gene TRBJ2-2; D is uncertain. The germline V and J ends were trimmed by 4 bases and 4 bases, with 14 bases remaining between them. The CDR3 totals 15 residues. From germline, CDR1 is SGHRS and CDR2 YFSETQ. The CDR3 spells CASSPALSGTGELFF. CDR3 in DNA: TGCGCCAGCAGCCCCGCCCTGTCCGGCACCGGGGAGCTGTTTTTT.

The V call is TRBV4-2, the J call TRBJ2-3; 10 positions agree with TRBD2. CDR3 length: 19 residues. Germline lookup yields CDR1 LGHNA and CDR2 YNFKEQ. The V gene end was trimmed by 4 bases and the J gene end by 3 bases; junction bases not matched to a gene: 16. The CDR3 nucleotides read TGTGCCAGCAGCCTCTCCGTCCTAGCGGGAGAGTTGAGAACAGATACGCAGTATTTT. Translation gives CASSLSVLAGELRTDTQYF.

This clone has just a few counts. V gene TRBV4-3 combines with J gene TRBJ2-7; TRBD1 matches at 9 bases. Germline-derived CDR1 and CDR2 are LGHNA and YSLEER. The CDR3 length is 17 residues. V was clipped by 0 bases and J by 0 bases; unmatched bases: 6. As DNA, the CDR3 is TGCGCCAGCAGCCAAGAGGCGGGACAGGGTTTCTCCTACGAGCAGTACTTC. Amino acid sequence: CASSQEAGQGFSYEQYF.

The chain employs TRBV4-1 and TRBJ1-1, with D unclear. The V gene's germline CDR1 is MGHRA and CDR2 YSYEKL. V lost 0 bases and J 4 bases, leaving 9 bases between the germline ends. This CDR3 contains 14 residues. This CDR3 reads CASSQDVAGTEAFF. CDR3 DNA sequence: TGCGCCAGCAGCCAAGATGTCGCGGGCACTGAAGCTTTCTTT.

This chain uses TRBV5-8 with TRBJ2-7, with D unclear. There are 14 residues in the CDR3. Trimming took off 0 bases at V and 0 bases at J, with 7 bases between the two ends. From germline, CDR1 is SGHTS and CDR2 YDEGEE. In DNA form, the CDR3 reads TGTGCCAGCAGCTTGGACTACGTCTCCTACGAGCAGTACTTC. As protein: CASSLDYVSYEQYF. The whole variable domain, filled in from reference TRBV5-8 and TRBJ2-7, reads EAGVTQSPTHLIKTRGQQATLRCSPISGHTSVYWYQQALGLGLQFLLWYDEGEERNRGNFPPRFSGRQFPNYSSELNVNALELEDSALYLCASSLDYVSYEQYFGPGTRLTVT.

The chain combines TRBV6-6 with TRBJ1-5; D not certain. Trimming left V 8 bases short and J 4 bases short, with 12 bases between. The CDR3 is made up of 13 amino acids. CDR1 and CDR2 from the germline V gene are MNHNY and SVGAGI (reference sequence). This chain's CDR3 is CASWPPRNQPQHF. CDR3 coding DNA: TGTGCCAGCTGGCCCCCACGAAATCAGCCCCAGCATTTT.

The V call is TRBV27, the J call TRBJ2-7; D is unclear. With 8 bases removed from V and 5 bases from J, the gap between germline ends came to 19 bases. The CDR3 contains 14 residues. In germline, CDR1 is MNHEY, CDR2 SMNVEV (reference sequence). DNA for the CDR3: TGTGCCAGCTCTTCGCCGGGTAGTCAACACGAGCAGTACTTC. Translating gives CASSSPGSQHEQYF.

J is TRBJ2-2 and V is TRBV7-2; 9 bases agree with TRBD2. This CDR3 region has 17 residues. V lost 3 bases to trimming and J lost 5 bases; unmatched junction nucleotides: 10. CDR1 and CDR2 from the germline V gene are SGHTA and FQGNSA. The CDR3 bases are TGTGCCAGCAGCTTTTGGGGACTAGCTGGGGGAACCGGGGAGCTGTTTTTT. This sequence encodes CASSFWGLAGGTGELFF.

The chain couples TRBV5-4 to TRBJ2-5, with 7 bases lining up with TRBD1. This CDR3 spans 13 amino acids. CDR1 SGHNT and CDR2 YYREEE come from the germline V gene (reference sequence). The V and J ends lost 3 bases and 5 bases, in that order; junction bases with no gene match: 4. CDR3 loop: CASSSTRGETQYF. The CDR3, as DNA: TGTGCCAGCAGCTCGACCAGGGGGGAGACCCAGTACTTC.

V is TRBV9 and J is TRBJ1-3; perhaps TRBD1 as D (5 bases). This CDR3 contains 15 residues. V lost 6 bases and J 3 bases, leaving 16 bases between the germline ends. The V gene's germline CDR1 is SGDLS and CDR2 YYNGEE. The DNA for the CDR3 is TGTGCCAGCACCCCCGGCGCGGGGCATGGAAACACCATATATTTT. It encodes CASTPGAGHGNTIYF.

The rearrangement joins TRBV7-6 to TRBJ2-5, with 9 positions matching TRBD2. J gave up 2 bases and V 2 bases, and 12 bases lay outside the gene matches. Germline loops: CDR1 SGHVS, CDR2 FNYEAQ. This CDR3 is 18 amino acids long. CDR3 loop: CASSLHSGRERGQETQYF. The DNA for the CDR3 is TGTGCCAGCAGCTTACATAGCGGGAGAGAAAGGGGACAAGAGACCCAGTACTTC.

The chain employs TRBV19 and TRBJ2-5, with 10 bases that match TRBD2. Germline CDR1 LNHDA, CDR2 SQIVND (reference sequence). The ends lost 8 bases at V and 5 bases at J; junction bases unmatched: 8. The CDR3 loop spans 14 amino acids. CDR3 bases: TGTGCCAGTGGGGCTAGCGGGAGACTGGAGACCCAGTACTTC. Amino acid sequence: CASGASGRLETQYF. Full variable domain (missing parts from reference TRBV19 and TRBJ2-5): DGGITQSPKYLFRKEGQNVTLSCEQNLNHDAMYWYRQDPGQGLRLIYYSQIVNDFQKGDIAEGYSVSREKKESFPLTVTSAQKNPTAFYLCASGASGRLETQYFGPGTRLLVL.

The genes are TRBV7-8 and TRBJ2-1; 7 bases map to TRBD2. This CDR3 is built from 13 residues. Germline lookup yields CDR1 SGHVS and CDR2 FQNEAQ. The V and J ends lost 5 bases and 7 bases, in that order; junction bases with no gene match: 5. The CDR3 reads CASSLSGANEQFF. The CDR3 bases are TGTGCCAGCAGCCTGAGCGGGGCTAATGAGCAGTTCTTC.

The chain couples TRBV2 to TRBJ2-7, with 7 bases identical to TRBD1. V lost 4 bases and J lost 2; bases outside the gene matches: 5. The germline V gene encodes CDR1 SNHLY and CDR2 FYNNEI. The CDR3 is 14 residues long. The CDR3 here is CASSADRAPYEQYF. The CDR3, as DNA: TGTGCCAGCAGTGCTGACAGGGCGCCCTACGAGCAGTACTTC.

The gene calls are TRBV10-2 and TRBJ2-7; maybe TRBD2 (6 bases). The germline gives CDR1 WSHSY, CDR2 SAAADI. V was shortened by 6 bases and J by 0 bases, with 12 bases between the two germline ends. This CDR3 has 14 residues. DNA for the CDR3: TGCGCCAGCAGGGGAGCGGGCATCTCCTACGAGCAGTACTTC. Translation: CASRGAGISYEQYF.

The J gene is TRBJ2-7, the V gene TRBV27, with 7 bases identical to TRBD2. Germline CDR1 reads MNHEY; CDR2 reads SMNVEV (reference sequence). The ends lost 5 bases at V and 5 bases at J; junction bases unmatched: 24. This CDR3 region has 19 residues. The DNA for the CDR3 is TGTGCCAGCAGTACCAATCGACCGGACGCGAAAGCGGGACCACACGAGCAGTACTTC. Translation: CASSTNRPDAKAGPHEQYF.